This record looks at one T cell receptor beta chain sequence and its context. This sample is drawn from a study of shared clonotypes between healthy human individuals. Genomic DNA of each subset was evenly split across several immunoSEQ plates. Ten immunoSEQ deep assay plates held the unsorted PBMC DNA. Per the original methods: For the immunoSEQ data, sequences were junction-only without quality scores, so filtering differed. Assay used: immunoSEQ multiplex PCR; TCRdb lists only in-frame clones, some missing. Clone size and V and J calls were adopted from that table, with D and trimming inferred from the DNA. The data hold about 530,000 clones, with roughly 85% observed a single time. Without sorting, samples used 90 million or so PBMCs for genomic DNA. Trimming pared 1 base from V and 2 bases from J, leaving 4 bases between. CDR1 is SGHNT and CDR2 is YYREEE in the germline V gene (reference sequence). This CDR3 region has 13 residues.

The receptor comes from a woman aged 40 to 55 in good health. Some clones in this sample may be carry-over from other donors' samples. The chain has TRBV5-4 and TRBJ2-1; D gene unclear. The specimen sequenced was PBMCs. The CDR3 DNA reads as TGTGCCAGCAGCTTGACACCCTACAATGAGCAGTTCTTC. It yields the protein CASSLTPYNEQFF.